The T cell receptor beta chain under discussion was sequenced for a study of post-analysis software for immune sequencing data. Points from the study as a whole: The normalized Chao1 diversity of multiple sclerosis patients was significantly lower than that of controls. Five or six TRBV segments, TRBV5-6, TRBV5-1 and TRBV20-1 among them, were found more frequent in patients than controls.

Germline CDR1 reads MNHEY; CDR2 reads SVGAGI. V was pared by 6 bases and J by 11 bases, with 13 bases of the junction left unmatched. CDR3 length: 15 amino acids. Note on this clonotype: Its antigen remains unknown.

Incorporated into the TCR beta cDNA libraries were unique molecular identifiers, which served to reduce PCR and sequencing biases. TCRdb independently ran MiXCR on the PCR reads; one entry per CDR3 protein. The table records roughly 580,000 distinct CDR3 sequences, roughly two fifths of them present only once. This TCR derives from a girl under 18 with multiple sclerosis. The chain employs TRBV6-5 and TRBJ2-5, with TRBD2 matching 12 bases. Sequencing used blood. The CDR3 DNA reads TGTGCCAGCAGGCGAGGGCTAGCGGGGGGGTTGAGACAGTACTTC. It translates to CASRRGLAGGLRQYF.